This passage covers 2 T cell receptor beta chains from one sample sequenced in a study of Graves' ophthalmopathy and Graves' hyperthyroidism. The TCR beta CDR3 regions underwent amplification from RNA transcripts. HTBI primers served in a first-round RT-PCR, which a second-round multiplex PCR followed. TCRdb processed the multiplex PCR reads anew with MiXCR; each CDR3 protein has one entry. The table has more than 1,000,000 distinct CDR3 sequences, roughly 35% seen once. Sequenced: peripheral blood or thyroid tissue (not recorded which). These receptors were collected from an adult man with Graves' hyperthyroidism.

This clonotype was seen repeatedly, ten times or more. The rearrangement joins TRBV10-3 to TRBJ1-1; D perhaps matches TRBD1 (5 bases). Germline CDR1 ENHRY, CDR2 SYGVKD. The CDR3 has 16 amino acids. V was shortened by 0 bases and J by 1 base, with 12 bases between the two germline ends. The CDR3: CAISESAGSPNTEAFF. For the CDR3, the DNA is TGTGCCATCAGTGAGTCTGCAGGGAGTCCGAACACTGAAGCTTTCTTT.

This sequence joins TRBV10-3 and TRBJ2-7; 10 bases are a match to TRBD1. Germline CDR1 is ENHRY and CDR2 is SYGVKD. The CDR3 runs to 14 residues. V dropped 2 bases and J dropped 6; count of bases not matched to a gene: 4. The CDR3 sequence: CAISEDRGQGEQYF. The CDR3 DNA is TGTGCCATCAGTGAGGACAGGGGGCAAGGCGAGCAGTACTTC.